These 13 T cell receptor beta chains were all obtained from the same sample, sequenced in a study of blood T cells in healthy people across ages. A second PCR of 7 to 11 cycles used a sample-barcoded 5' primer and a J-beta primer mix. TCRdb recomputed calls from the 5' RACE reads with MiXCR, one row per CDR3 protein. Of about 730,000 distinct CDR3 sequences listed, roughly 44% are singletons. The sequencing input was blood. The receptors here all came from a woman between 55 and 75 years old in good health.

The V gene is TRBV12-3 or TRBV12-4, the J gene TRBJ2-3, with D perhaps TRBD2 (5 bases). The CDR3 has 15 residues. Trimming took 6 bases from V and 1 from J, leaving 14 bases between them. The CDR3 DNA follows: TGTGCCAGCAGCCCATCCAGAGCGGGCACAGATACGCAGTATTTT. Its protein is CASSPSRAGTDTQYF.

V usage is TRBV12-3 or TRBV12-4 and J usage is TRBJ1-2, with D possibly being TRBD1 (6 bases). V shed 5 bases and J shed 4 bases, with 14 bases lying between them. The CDR3 runs to 14 residues. The CDR3 DNA is TGTGCCAGCAGTATTAGACAGGAGGGCTATGGCTACACCTTC. It translates to CASSIRQEGYGYTF.

In this sample, this clonotype turned up a few times. The rearrangement joins TRBV20-1 to TRBJ2-1, with 8 bases matching TRBD1. The CDR3 runs 13 residues. CDR1 is DFQATT, CDR2 SNEGSKA, per germline (reference sequence). V trimming: 6 bases; J trimming: 3 bases; junction bases outside the gene matches: 4. The CDR3 here is CSAAGGGYNEQFF. DNA for the CDR3: TGCAGTGCGGCAGGGGGCGGCTACAATGAGCAGTTCTTC.

The J gene is TRBJ2-7, the V gene TRBV11-1; TRBD1 agrees at 9 bases. The trim removed 1 base at V and 6 bases at J, leaving 7 bases unmatched. Germline V lookup: CDR1 SGHAT, CDR2 FQDESV (reference sequence). The CDR3 contains 15 residues. This CDR3 reads CASSLEPGQGSEQYF. The CDR3 coding sequence is TGTGCCAGCAGCTTAGAGCCGGGACAGGGATCCGAGCAGTACTTC. The whole variable domain, remainder taken from reference TRBV11-1 and TRBJ2-7, is EAEVAQSPRYKITEKSQAVAFWCDPISGHATLYWYRQILGQGPELLVQFQDESVVDDSQLPKDRFSAERLKGVDSTLKIQPAELGDSAMYLCASSLEPGQGSEQYFGPGTRLTVT.

The chain carries TRBV5-1 and TRBJ2-7; weak D call: TRBD1 (5 bases). This CDR3 is 16 amino acids long. CDR1 is SGHRS and CDR2 is YFSETQ in the germline V gene. V was clipped by 0 bases and J by 0 bases, with 13 bases between them. CDR3 DNA sequence: TGCGCCAGCAGCTTGGACGGCAGGGCGAGCTCCTACGAGCAGTACTTC. The encoded protein is CASSLDGRASSYEQYF.

This clonotype appeared a few times. The chain employs TRBV7-2 and TRBJ2-5, with TRBD1 identical over 10 bases. The CDR3 is 16 amino acids. The germline V gene has CDR1 SGHTA and CDR2 FQGNSA. With V trimmed by 5 bases and J by 2 bases, 8 bases remained unmatched. The CDR3 bases are TGTGCCAGCAGCCCTGGGACAGGGGCTCTACAAGAGACCCAGTACTTC. Translation: CASSPGTGALQETQYF.

V and J are TRBV7-3 and TRBJ1-1, with TRBD1 matching 10 bases. This CDR3 spans 17 amino acids. V dropped 5 bases and J dropped 1; count of bases not matched to a gene: 10. The germline V gene encodes CDR1 SGHTA and CDR2 FQGTGA. The DNA for the CDR3 is TGTGCCAGCAGCCTTGTCCCGGGACAGGGGTCGAACACTGAAGCTTTCTTT. Translation: CASSLVPGQGSNTEAFF. The whole variable domain, filled in from reference TRBV7-3 and TRBJ1-1, reads GAGVSQTPSNKVTEKGKYVELRCDPISGHTALYWYRQSLGQGPEFLIYFQGTGAADDSGLPNDRFFAVRPEGSVSTLKIQRTERGDSAVYLCASSLVPGQGSNTEAFFGQGTRLTVV.

This clonotype was found a few times. This rearrangement joins TRBV5-1 to TRBJ2-3; 7 positions agree with TRBD1. J was trimmed by 5 bases and V by 4 bases; bases with no gene match: 4. Germline values: CDR1 SGHRS, CDR2 YFSETQ. CDR3 size: 13 residues. The CDR3 region is CASSLTGEDTQYF. The CDR3 nucleotides read TGCGCCAGCAGCCTAACAGGGGAAGATACGCAGTATTTT.

This clonotype was recorded at least ten times. The chain is built from TRBV6-4 and TRBJ2-7; the D is unclear. Germline loops: CDR1 MRHNA, CDR2 SNTAGT. The V end lost 3 bases, the J end lost 7 bases, and 4 bases lay between the germline ends. The CDR3 runs 10 residues. CDR3 loop: CASSEREQYF. The CDR3 DNA is TGTGCCAGCAGTGAGAGGGAGCAGTACTTC.

This sequence joins TRBV5-1 and TRBJ2-5; 14 bases match TRBD2. The CDR3 has 16 residues. V dropped 4 bases and J dropped 11; count of bases not matched to a gene: 13. Germline V gene lookup returns CDR1 SGHRS and CDR2 YFSETQ. CDR3 sequence reads: CASSVRTSGGYNEQYF. CDR3 DNA: TGCGCCAGCAGCGTCCGGACTAGCGGGGGGTACAATGAGCAGTACTTC.

The rearrangement uses TRBV29-1 and TRBJ2-3, with 9 positions matching TRBD1. The germline V gene encodes CDR1 SQVTM and CDR2 ANQGSEA. V dropped 4 bases and J dropped 3; count of bases not matched to a gene: 5. The CDR3 spans 14 residues. CDR3 DNA sequence: TGCAGCGTTGGGGGAGGACAGGGGACAGATACGCAGTATTTT. Translated: CSVGGGQGTDTQYF.

CDR3 in amino acids: CASSASPAGLNEQFF. Here the CDR3 DNA reads TGTGCCAGCAGCGCGTCTCCGGCGGGGCTCAATGAGCAGTTCTTC. The gene calls are TRBV7-9 and TRBJ2-1, with D perhaps matching TRBD2 (6 bases). This CDR3 is 15 amino acids long. V shed 5 bases and J shed 6 bases, with 17 bases lying between them. CDR1 and CDR2 (germline): SEHNR, FQNEAQ (reference sequence).

The V gene is TRBV19, the J gene TRBJ1-2; possibly TRBD1 for D (5 bases). Germline CDR1 LNHDA, CDR2 SQIVND (reference sequence). V was trimmed by 4 bases and J by 1 base, leaving 10 bases between them. The CDR3 is 14 amino acids. As DNA, the CDR3 is TGTGCCAGTAGTACCGGGGCAGATAACTATGGCTACACCTTC. Amino acid sequence: CASSTGADNYGYTF.